This TCR beta chain was obtained from a study of CD8 T cells in Susac syndrome. CDR1 is MDHEN and CDR2 is SYDVKM in the germline V gene. The CDR3 sequence is 14 residues long. Trimming shortened V by 9 bases and J by 0 bases, and 15 bases separated the two germline ends. A quantity of about 0.5 to 1 ug RNA underwent reverse transcription using random hexamers. TCRdb processed the immunoSEQ multiplex PCR reads anew with MiXCR; each CDR3 protein has one entry. Seen here are 330,000 or so distinct CDR3 sequences, around nine tenths observed once, and the top ten hold under 0.2%. The clonotype was recovered from a human donor with multiple sclerosis. The chain recombines TRBV28 with TRBJ2-7; D unresolved. The sequencing input was CD8+ T cells from PBMCs. The CDR3 nucleotides are TGTGCCAGTTTAAATAGCCTCACCTCCTACGAGCAGTACTTC. This translates into CASLNSLTSYEQYF.